This T cell receptor beta chain was sequenced during a study of blood T cell repertoires in COVID-19. For the study at large: The analysed material was cDNA or gDNA that came from T cells, B-cell-depleted T cells, or PBMCs.

The CDR3 spans 15 residues. The germline gives CDR1 KGHSH, CDR2 LQKENI. J gave up 6 bases and V 4 bases, and 10 bases lay outside the gene matches. Sequenced by immunoSEQ multiplex PCR; TCRdb stores in-frame clones only, minus some. The sample records about 120,000 clones, roughly nine tenths being singletons. The sequence was collected from a human donor with active COVID-19. The donor label of this sample is uncertain. V gene TRBV18 combines with J gene TRBJ2-7; TRBD2 aligns across 9 bases. Sample: peripheral blood. The CDR3 DNA sequence: TGTGCCAGCTCACGAACCGAGCGGGGGGCGGGCGAGCAGTACTTC. Residues: CASSRTERGAGEQYF.